This T cell receptor beta chain was sequenced for a study of metastatic and nonmetastatic thyroid tumors. TCRdb re-analyzed the PCR reads using MiXCR. This sample has approximately 13,000 clones, with around 23% found just once. Thyroid surgery was preceded by no treatment in any patient. Study-wide points: Malignant thyroid tumors reportedly had TCR beta diversity that was significantly higher than in benign nodules, in blood and tumor.

This clone is deemed medium-sized. Its antigen is not known. V lost 7 bases and J lost 4, with 19 bases in between. The CDR3 extends over 15 amino acids. Germline V gene lookup returns CDR1 MGHDK and CDR2 SYGVNS. The receptor comes from a male donor with papillary thyroid cancer or a benign thyroid nodule (not recorded which). Some clones in this sample may be carry-over from other donors' samples. Sequencing used blood. V gene TRBV25-1 combines with J gene TRBJ1-1; a possible D gene is TRBD1 (6 bases). The CDR3 coding sequence is TGTGCCAGCACTCCCTTGGACAGCAGGAGCACTGAAGCTTTCTTT. Its translation is CASTPLDSRSTEAFF.